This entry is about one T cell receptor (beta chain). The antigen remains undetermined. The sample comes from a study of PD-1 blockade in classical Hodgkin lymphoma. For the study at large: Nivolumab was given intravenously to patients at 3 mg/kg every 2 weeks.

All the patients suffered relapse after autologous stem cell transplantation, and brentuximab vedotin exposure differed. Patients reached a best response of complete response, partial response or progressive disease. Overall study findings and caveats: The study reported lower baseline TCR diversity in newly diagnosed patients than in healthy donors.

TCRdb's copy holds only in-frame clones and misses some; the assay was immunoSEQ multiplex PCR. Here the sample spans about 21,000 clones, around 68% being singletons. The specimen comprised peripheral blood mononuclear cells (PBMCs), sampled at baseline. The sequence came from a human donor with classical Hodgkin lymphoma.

CDR3 nucleotides: TGTGCCAGCAGTTTGGGGGTTCACTCCTACGAGCAGTACTTC. Translation: CASSLGVHSYEQYF. This chain uses TRBV6-5 with TRBJ2-7; the D gene could be TRBD1 or TRBD2 (5 bases each). V lost 4 bases to trimming and J lost 0 bases, with 10 bases between them. The CDR3 consists of 14 residues. Germline CDR1 MNHEY, CDR2 SVGAGI.